What follows describes a single TCR beta chain. Its antigen remains unidentified. This entry comes from a study of OX40 agonist ivuxolimab in advanced cancers. Study-wide points: Partial responders dosed at 0.1-3.0 mg/kg displayed clonal expansion ranking among the lowest.

Germline CDR1 MNHEY, CDR2 SMNVEV (reference sequence). The CDR3 loop spans 14 amino acids. V was clipped by 5 bases and J by 6 bases, with 17 bases between them. Sequencing used immunoSEQ multiplex PCR; TCRdb keeps in-frame clones, though not all of them. This sample has around 20,000 clones, with more than 80% found just once. The TCR was taken from an adult with an advanced solid tumor such as melanoma, head and neck, liver or kidney cancer. J is TRBJ2-7 and V is TRBV27; weak D call: TRBD1 (6 bases). The sequenced sample was CD4+ or CD8+ T cells sorted from blood, obtained in a trial of the OX40 agonist ivuxolimab. The CDR3 loop reads CASSPTGWVSEQYF. The CDR3 nucleotides are TGTGCCAGCAGTCCTACAGGGTGGGTAAGCGAGCAGTACTTC.